The 23 T cell receptor beta chains below all came from one sample that was sequenced in a study of human T cells and chemical hapten exposure. Time point of the sample: pre-sensitization, week 0. The treatment denotes: therapeutic diphenylcyclopropenone sensitization with weekly scalp DPC. MiXCR was run by TCRdb on the RACE reads, yielding one entry per CDR3 protein. The data hold about 290,000 distinct CDR3 sequences, with around 7.7% observed a single time. This material consisted of whole blood, taken in connection with sensitization to the hapten diphenylcyclopropenone (DPC). The receptors stem from a man younger than 35 with alopecia areata. Some clones in this sample may be carry-over from other donors' samples.

The chain uses TRBV11-2 and TRBJ2-5; D is uncertain. This CDR3 contains 13 residues. V was trimmed by 5 bases and J by 0 bases, leaving 7 bases between them. Germline CDR1 is SGHAT and CDR2 is FQNNGV. The DNA for the CDR3 is TGTGCCAGCAGCAAAGGGCACCAAGAGACCCAGTACTTC. Its protein product is CASSKGHQETQYF. Based on the CDR3 plus reference TRBV11-2 and TRBJ2-5, the full variable domain is EAGVAQSPRYKIIEKRQSVAFWCNPISGHATLYWYQQILGQGPKLLIQFQNNGVVDDSQLPKDRFSAERLKGVDSTLKIQPAKLEDSAVYLCASSKGHQETQYFGPGTRLLVL.

This clonotype was observed many times. The rearrangement joins TRBV7-9 to TRBJ2-7; either TRBD1 or TRBD2 may supply D (6 bases each). Germline CDR1 and CDR2: SEHNR and FQNEAQ (reference sequence). V dropped 7 bases and J dropped 4 bases, with 11 bases sitting between them. CDR3 length: 12 residues. For the CDR3, the DNA is TGTGCCAGCAATCTAGGGGGGTACGAGCAGTACTTC. Translating gives CASNLGGYEQYF.

This clonotype was recorded a few times. The chain joins TRBV10-3 to TRBJ2-2; D is uncertain. With 3 bases removed from V and 1 base from J, the gap between germline ends came to 18 bases. The CDR3 has 18 amino acids. Germline CDR1 reads ENHRY; CDR2 reads SYGVKD. CDR3 protein: CAISDDGRRPLNTGELFF. The CDR3 nucleotides read TGTGCCATCAGTGATGACGGCAGGCGACCACTGAACACCGGGGAGCTGTTTTTT.

This clonotype came up a few times. V and J are TRBV27 and TRBJ1-3; 7 positions match TRBD1. The V gene end was trimmed by 4 bases and the J gene end by 4 bases; junction bases not matched to a gene: 7. Germline V gene lookup returns CDR1 MNHEY and CDR2 SMNVEV (reference sequence). This CDR3 is built from 15 residues. The CDR3 sequence: CASSSLGTAGNTIYF. The CDR3 DNA reads as TGTGCCAGCAGTTCACTAGGGACAGCCGGAAACACCATATATTTT.

The chain links TRBV5-1 to TRBJ2-7; possibly TRBD1 for D (5 bases). Trimming left V 4 bases short and J 0 bases short, with 11 bases between. This CDR3 is 14 amino acids long. Germline-derived CDR1 and CDR2 are SGHRS and YFSETQ. CDR3 protein: CASSNRQSSYEQYF. CDR3 sequence (DNA): TGCGCCAGCAGCAACCGACAGAGCTCCTACGAGCAGTACTTC.

There are many counts of this clonotype. The rearrangement uses TRBV11-1 and TRBJ2-3; 8 positions match TRBD1. The V gene end was trimmed by 3 bases and the J gene end by 1 base; junction bases not matched to a gene: 6. CDR1 is SGHAT and CDR2 is FQDESV in the germline V gene (reference sequence). The CDR3 loop spans 16 amino acids. This CDR3 is CASSFVPGGGTDTQYF. The CDR3 DNA follows: TGTGCCAGCAGCTTCGTGCCAGGGGGCGGCACAGATACGCAGTATTTT.

This chain connects TRBV5-1 to TRBJ2-7; the D gene is possibly TRBD1 (6 bases). Between the trimmed V and J ends, which lost 4 bases and 6 bases, there was a span of 14 bases. CDR1 SGHRS and CDR2 YFSETQ come from the germline V gene. CDR3 size: 13 residues. The chain's CDR3 is CASSPDSLFEQYF. CDR3 bases: TGCGCCAGCAGCCCGGACAGTCTATTCGAGCAGTACTTC.

The CDR3 bases are TGTGCCAGCAGCTCATGGACAGGGGCCGGACCCTGGAGGGCAACTAATGAAAAACTGTTTTTT. It specifies CASSSWTGAGPWRATNEKLFF. The chain uses TRBV7-2 and TRBJ1-4, with 9 bases matching TRBD1. Germline values: CDR1 SGHTA, CDR2 FQGNSA. Trimming cost V 4 bases and J 0 bases; bases outside gene matches: 18. The CDR3 sequence is 21 residues long. The variable domain in full, completed from reference TRBV7-2 and TRBJ1-4, reads GAGVSQSPSNKVTEKGKDVELRCDPISGHTALYWYRQSLGQGLEFLIYFQGNSAPDKSGLPSDRFSAERTGGSVSTLTIQRTQQEDSAVYLCASSSWTGAGPWRATNEKLFFGSGTQLSVL.

This clonotype showed up many times. The rearrangement links TRBV20-1 to TRBJ2-4; 7 nucleotides line up with TRBD2. V lost 1 base and J lost 4; bases outside the gene matches: 1. Germline loops: CDR1 DFQATT, CDR2 SNEGSKA (reference sequence). The length of the CDR3 is 13 residues. The CDR3 region is CSARGGGKNIQYF. The CDR3 DNA sequence: TGCAGTGCTAGAGGCGGGGGTAAAAACATTCAGTACTTC.

The chain recombines TRBV6-1 with TRBJ1-5, with 8 nucleotides matching TRBD1. Germline loops: CDR1 MNHNS, CDR2 SASEGT. CDR3 length equals 15 residues. V shed 3 bases and J 4 bases; nucleotides not matched to a gene: 5. The CDR3 region is CASSEAGGQNQPQHF. In DNA form, the CDR3 reads TGTGCCAGCAGTGAGGCAGGGGGCCAAAATCAGCCCCAGCATTTT.

CDR3 loop: CASRPGLAPETQYF. The CDR3 nucleotides are TGTGCCAGCAGACCGGGACTAGCCCCAGAGACCCAGTACTTC. The chain has TRBV6-2 or TRBV6-3 and TRBJ2-5; 9 bases fit TRBD2. The V segment lost 6 bases and the J segment 4 bases; nucleotides outside the gene matches: 6. Germline V gene data show CDR1 as MNHEY and CDR2 as SVGEGT. This CDR3 has 14 residues.

The chain couples TRBV20-1 to TRBJ2-5; D not resolved. V lost 0 bases and J lost 5, with 19 bases in between. The CDR3 spans 16 residues. Germline loops: CDR1 DFQATT, CDR2 SNEGSKA (reference sequence). The CDR3 bases are TGCAGTGCTAGAGATCGTCGGGTACCGGCAAGGGAGACCCAGTACTTC. This sequence encodes CSARDRRVPARETQYF.

This clonotype was seen a few times. The DNA of the CDR3 is TGTGCCACCAGCAGAGACTGGGACAGCCGCTACGAGCAGTACGTC. Residues: CATSRDWDSRYEQYV. J is TRBJ2-7 and V is TRBV15; 7 bases match TRBD1. Germline-derived CDR1 and CDR2 are LNHNV and YYDKDF (reference sequence). After removal of 0 bases from V and 3 bases from J, the junction contained 5 bases not matched to a gene. The CDR3 has 15 amino acids.

This chain uses TRBV27 with TRBJ1-2; 8 nucleotides align to TRBD1. The germline V gene encodes CDR1 MNHEY and CDR2 SMNVEV (reference sequence). The J segment lost 7 bases and the V segment lost 6 bases, leaving 7 bases of the junction unmatched. The CDR3 has 13 amino acids. In DNA form, the CDR3 reads TGTGCCAGCAGAACAGACAGGGGCGGTGGCTACACCTTC. Encoded protein: CASRTDRGGGYTF.

This clonotype was detected a few times. V usage is TRBV9 and J usage is TRBJ1-6; no firm D call. Germline V CDR1 and CDR2: SGDLS, YYNGEE. Trimming took off 3 bases at V and 0 bases at J, with 19 bases between the two ends. The CDR3 totals 19 residues. CDR3 bases: TGTGCCAGCAGCGCGGCGGAGGTGGGGAGCAGCTCCTATAATTCACCCCTCCACTTT. Residues: CASSAAEVGSSSYNSPLHF.

The chain uses TRBV4-2 and TRBJ2-3, with no clear D. V was shortened by 0 bases and J by 5 bases, with 12 bases between the two germline ends. The CDR3 extends over 15 amino acids. Germline lookup yields CDR1 LGHNA and CDR2 YNFKEQ. CDR3 DNA sequence: TGTGCCAGCAGCCAAGAATGGCGCCGAGAAGATACGCAGTATTTT. Amino acid sequence: CASSQEWRREDTQYF.

In its sample, this clonotype was seen many times. This rearrangement joins TRBV12-3 or TRBV12-4 to TRBJ2-2; a weak D match, TRBD2 (5 bases). CDR3 length: 13 residues. Trimming shortened V by 3 bases and J by 6 bases, and 8 bases separated the two germline ends. CDR3 coding DNA: TGTGCCAGCAGTTTTAGTAGCGCCGGGGAGCTGTTTTTT. This gives the protein CASSFSSAGELFF.

This clonotype appeared many times. The chain has TRBV6-6 and TRBJ1-1; D remains ambiguous. The CDR3 is 13 amino acids. The V gene lost 6 bases and the J gene lost 0 bases, with 8 bases spanning the gap. From germline, CDR1 is MNHNY and CDR2 SVGAGI (reference sequence). CDR3 in DNA: TGTGCCAGCAGGGCTCGGATGAACACTGAAGCTTTCTTT. Translation: CASRARMNTEAFF.

This clonotype was picked up a small number of times. Written as DNA, the CDR3 is TGTGCCAGCAGCGTCGACAGTGAGCGGGGTGAAAAACTGTTTTTT. This gives the protein CASSVDSERGEKLFF. The chain links TRBV7-2 to TRBJ1-4; TRBD1 might be the D (5 bases). The CDR3 is made up of 15 amino acids. The ends were cut back, 5 bases at V and 7 bases at J, with 17 bases in the middle. Germline V gene data show CDR1 as SGHTA and CDR2 as FQGNSA.

This clonotype was observed a few times. The rearrangement uses TRBV5-1 and TRBJ2-1; TRBD1 might be the D (6 bases). The germline CDR1 and CDR2 sequences are SGHRS and YFSETQ. The CDR3 consists of 12 residues. The V end was cut by 3 bases, the J end by 8 bases, with 9 bases between. The CDR3, as DNA: TGCGCCAGCAGCTCTACAGGGTATGAGCAGTTCTTC. Its protein is CASSSTGYEQFF.

This clonotype has a handful of counts. The rearrangement links TRBV4-1 to TRBJ1-5, with TRBD1 identical over 7 bases. The CDR3 contains 15 residues. V shed 1 base, J shed 6 bases, and the junction held 6 bases outside the gene matches. Germline V lookup: CDR1 MGHRA, CDR2 YSYEKL. The CDR3 sequence is CASSQVTGLGQPQHF. The CDR3 DNA reads TGCGCCAGCAGCCAAGTGACAGGGTTGGGTCAGCCCCAGCATTTT.

This clonotype was seen only a few times. This chain connects TRBV5-1 to TRBJ2-7; D may be TRBD1 (6 bases). V gave up 2 bases and J gave up 1 base, with 10 bases separating them. The CDR3 loop spans 14 amino acids. Germline lookup yields CDR1 SGHRS and CDR2 YFSETQ. CDR3 in amino acids: CASSFRGGSYEQYF. In nucleotides, the CDR3 is TGCGCCAGCAGCTTCCGAGGGGGTTCCTACGAGCAGTACTTC.

This chain connects TRBV12-3 or TRBV12-4 to TRBJ1-2; D remains ambiguous. Trimming removed 3 bases at V and 4 bases at J, with 9 bases between. The CDR3 runs to 13 residues. The CDR3 sequence: CASSLPQSYGYTF. The CDR3 nucleotides are TGTGCCAGCAGTTTGCCACAATCCTATGGCTACACCTTC.